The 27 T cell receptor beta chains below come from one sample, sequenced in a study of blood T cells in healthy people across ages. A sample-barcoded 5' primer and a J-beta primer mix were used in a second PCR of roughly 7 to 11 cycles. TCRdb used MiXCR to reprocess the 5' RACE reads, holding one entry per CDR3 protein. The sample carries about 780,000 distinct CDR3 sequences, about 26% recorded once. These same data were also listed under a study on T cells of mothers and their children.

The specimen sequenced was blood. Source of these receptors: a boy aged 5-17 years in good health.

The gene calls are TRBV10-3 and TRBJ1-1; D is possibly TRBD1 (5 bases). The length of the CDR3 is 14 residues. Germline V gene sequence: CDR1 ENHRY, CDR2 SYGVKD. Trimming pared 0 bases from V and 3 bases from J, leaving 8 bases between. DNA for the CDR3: TGTGCCATCAGTGAGTCGAAAGGGGACACTGAAGCTTTCTTT. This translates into CAISESKGDTEAFF.

Here the CDR3 reads CASSLEQAGFNEKLFF. The DNA of the CDR3 is TGCGCCAGCAGCTTGGAACAGGCGGGGTTTAATGAAAAACTGTTTTTT. The genes are TRBV5-1 and TRBJ1-4; a possible D gene is TRBD1 (5 bases). Trimming pared 0 bases from V and 4 bases from J, leaving 13 bases between. From germline, CDR1 is SGHRS and CDR2 YFSETQ. The length of the CDR3 is 16 residues. The full variable domain, completed using reference TRBV5-1 and TRBJ1-4, is KAGVTQTPRYLIKTRGQQVTLSCSPISGHRSVSWYQQTPGQGLQFLFEYFSETQRNKGNFPGRFSGRQFSNSRSEMNVSTLELGDSALYLCASSLEQAGFNEKLFFGSGTQLSVL.

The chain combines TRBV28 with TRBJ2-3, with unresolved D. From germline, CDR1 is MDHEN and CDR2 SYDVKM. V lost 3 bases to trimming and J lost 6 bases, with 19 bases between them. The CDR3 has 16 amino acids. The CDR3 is CASSFCPLDRNDTQYF. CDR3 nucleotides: TGTGCCAGCAGTTTCTGCCCGCTCGATCGTAACGATACGCAGTATTTT.

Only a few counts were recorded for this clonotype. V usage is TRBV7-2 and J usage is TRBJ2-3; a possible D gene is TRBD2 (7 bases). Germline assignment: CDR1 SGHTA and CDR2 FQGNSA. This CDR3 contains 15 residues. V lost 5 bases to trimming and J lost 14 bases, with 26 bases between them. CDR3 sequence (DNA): TGTGCCAGCAGCGATCACCCGGGGGACATTCGGGAGGTGTATTTT. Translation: CASSDHPGDIREVYF.

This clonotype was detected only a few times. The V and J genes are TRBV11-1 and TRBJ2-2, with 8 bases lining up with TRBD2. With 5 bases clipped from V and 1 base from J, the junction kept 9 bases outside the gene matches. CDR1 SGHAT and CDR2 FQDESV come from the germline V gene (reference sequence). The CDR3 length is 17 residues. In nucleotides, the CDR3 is TGTGCCAGCAGCCTAACGGGGGGGCTTGGGAACACCGGGGAGCTGTTTTTT. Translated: CASSLTGGLGNTGELFF.

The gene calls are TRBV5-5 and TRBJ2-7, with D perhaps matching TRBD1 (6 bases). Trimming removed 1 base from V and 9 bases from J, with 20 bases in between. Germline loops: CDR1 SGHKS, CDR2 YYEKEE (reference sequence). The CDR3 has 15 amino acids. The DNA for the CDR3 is TGTGCCAGCAGCTTGCTTTCGGGACAACTCCTCCGGCAGTACTTC. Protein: CASSLLSGQLLRQYF.

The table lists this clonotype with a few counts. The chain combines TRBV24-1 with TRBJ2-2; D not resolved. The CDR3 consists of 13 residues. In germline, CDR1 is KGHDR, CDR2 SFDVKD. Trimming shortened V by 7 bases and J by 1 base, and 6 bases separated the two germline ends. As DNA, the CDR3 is TGTGCCACCAGCTGGGGGAACACCGGGGAGCTGTTTTTT. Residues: CATSWGNTGELFF.

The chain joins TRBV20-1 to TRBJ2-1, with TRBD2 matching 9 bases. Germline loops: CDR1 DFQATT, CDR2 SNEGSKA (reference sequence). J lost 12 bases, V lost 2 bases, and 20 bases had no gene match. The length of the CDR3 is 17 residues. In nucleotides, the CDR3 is TGCAGTGCTAGACCACGGATAGGTAGCGGGGGTCTCGATCCGCAGTTCTTC. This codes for CSARPRIGSGGLDPQFF.

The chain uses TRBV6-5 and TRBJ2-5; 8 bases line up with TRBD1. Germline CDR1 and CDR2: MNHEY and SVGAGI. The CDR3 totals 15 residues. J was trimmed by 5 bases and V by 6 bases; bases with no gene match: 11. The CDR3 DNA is TGTGCCAGCAGGACCGACAGGGGCCACGGGGAGACCCAGTACTTC. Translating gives CASRTDRGHGETQYF.

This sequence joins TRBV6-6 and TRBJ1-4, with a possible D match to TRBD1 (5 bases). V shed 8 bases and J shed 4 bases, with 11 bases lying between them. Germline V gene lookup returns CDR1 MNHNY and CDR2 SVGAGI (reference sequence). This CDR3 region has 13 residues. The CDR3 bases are TGTGCCAGCGCCTACAGGAGTAATGAAAAACTGTTTTTT. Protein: CASAYRSNEKLFF.

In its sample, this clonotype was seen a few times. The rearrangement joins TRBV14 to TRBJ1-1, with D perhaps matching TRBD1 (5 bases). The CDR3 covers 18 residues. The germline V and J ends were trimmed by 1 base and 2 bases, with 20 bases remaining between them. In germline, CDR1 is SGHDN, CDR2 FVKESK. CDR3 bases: TGTGCCAGCAGCCAAGTCCCCGGGGCTTCGAGGGGAAACACTGAAGCTTTCTTT. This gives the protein CASSQVPGASRGNTEAFF.

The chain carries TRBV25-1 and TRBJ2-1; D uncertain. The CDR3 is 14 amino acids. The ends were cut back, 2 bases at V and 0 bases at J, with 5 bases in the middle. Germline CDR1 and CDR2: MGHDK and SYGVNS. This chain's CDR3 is CASSEPSSYNEQFF. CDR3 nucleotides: TGTGCCAGCAGTGAACCGAGCTCCTACAATGAGCAGTTCTTC. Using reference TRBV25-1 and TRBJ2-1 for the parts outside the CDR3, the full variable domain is EADIYQTPRYLVIGTGKKITLECSQTMGHDKMYWYQQDPGMELHLIHYSYGVNSTEKGDLSSESTVSRIRTEHFPLTLESARPSHTSQYLCASSEPSSYNEQFFGPGTRLTVL.

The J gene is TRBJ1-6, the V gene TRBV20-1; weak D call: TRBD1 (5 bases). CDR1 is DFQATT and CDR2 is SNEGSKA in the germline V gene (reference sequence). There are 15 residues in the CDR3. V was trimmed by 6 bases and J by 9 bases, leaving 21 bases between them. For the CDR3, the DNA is TGCAGTGCCCCCCCGGGCAGGGAGGGTGGTTCACCCCTCCACTTT. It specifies CSAPPGREGGSPLHF.

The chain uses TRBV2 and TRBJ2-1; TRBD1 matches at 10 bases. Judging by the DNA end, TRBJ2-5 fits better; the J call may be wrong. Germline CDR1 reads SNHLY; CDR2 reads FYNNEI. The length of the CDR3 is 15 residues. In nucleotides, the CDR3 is TGTGCCAGCAGACCAGGGACAGGGGTAGGGGAGACCCAGTACTTC. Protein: CASRPGTGVGETQYF.

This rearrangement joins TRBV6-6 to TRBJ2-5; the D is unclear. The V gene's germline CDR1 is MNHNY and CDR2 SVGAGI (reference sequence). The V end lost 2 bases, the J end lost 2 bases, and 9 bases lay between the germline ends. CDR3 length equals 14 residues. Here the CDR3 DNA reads TGTGCCAGCAGTTACCTTAACCGGCAAGAGACCCAGTACTTC. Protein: CASSYLNRQETQYF.

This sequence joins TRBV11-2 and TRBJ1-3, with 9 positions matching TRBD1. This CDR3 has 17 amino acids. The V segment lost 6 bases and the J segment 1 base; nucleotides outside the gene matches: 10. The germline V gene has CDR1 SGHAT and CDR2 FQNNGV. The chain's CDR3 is CASRRWGQGNSGNTIYF. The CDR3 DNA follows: TGTGCCAGCAGGCGTTGGGGACAGGGTAATTCTGGAAACACCATATATTTT.

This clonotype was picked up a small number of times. The CDR3 spells CSVFPIGMLDGYTF. CDR3 coding DNA: TGCAGCGTTTTCCCCATAGGGATGCTGGATGGCTACACCTTC. The chain is built from TRBV29-1 and TRBJ1-2; D call uncertain. Germline CDR1 is SQVTM and CDR2 is ANQGSEA. The V and J ends lost 5 bases and 6 bases respectively, with 19 bases between them. This CDR3 has 14 residues.

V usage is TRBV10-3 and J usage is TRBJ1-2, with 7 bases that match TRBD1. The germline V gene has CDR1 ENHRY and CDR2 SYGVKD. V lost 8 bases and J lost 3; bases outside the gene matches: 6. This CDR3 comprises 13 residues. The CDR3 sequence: CAIGTGVDYGYTF. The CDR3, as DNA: TGTGCCATCGGTACAGGGGTCGACTATGGCTACACCTTC.

The CDR3 spells CAISPGQGGTGELFF. CDR3 nucleotides: TGTGCCATCAGTCCGGGACAGGGGGGGACCGGGGAGCTGTTTTTT. J is TRBJ2-2 and V is TRBV10-3; TRBD1 matches at 11 bases. CDR1 ENHRY and CDR2 SYGVKD come from the germline V gene. The CDR3 sequence is 15 residues long. V shed 5 bases, J shed 5 bases, and the junction held 4 bases outside the gene matches.

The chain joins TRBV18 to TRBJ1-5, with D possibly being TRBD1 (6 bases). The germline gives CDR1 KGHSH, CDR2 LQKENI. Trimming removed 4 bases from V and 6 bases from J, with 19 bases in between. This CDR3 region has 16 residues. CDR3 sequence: CASSRSSGGAGQPQHF. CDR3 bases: TGTGCCAGCTCACGGTCCTCGGGGGGCGCGGGTCAGCCCCAGCATTTT. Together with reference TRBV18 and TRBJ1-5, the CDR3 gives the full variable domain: NAGVMQNPRHLVRRRGQEARLRCSPMKGHSHVYWYRQLPEEGLKFMVYLQKENIIDESGMPKERFSAEFPKEGPSILRIQQVVRGDSAAYFCASSRSSGGAGQPQHFGDGTRLSIL.

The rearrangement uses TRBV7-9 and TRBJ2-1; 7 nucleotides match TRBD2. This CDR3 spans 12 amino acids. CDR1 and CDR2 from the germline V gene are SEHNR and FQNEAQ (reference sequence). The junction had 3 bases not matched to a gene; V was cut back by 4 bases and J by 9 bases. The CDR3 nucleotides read TGTGCCAGCAGCTCCACTAGCGTTGAGCAGTTCTTC. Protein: CASSSTSVEQFF.

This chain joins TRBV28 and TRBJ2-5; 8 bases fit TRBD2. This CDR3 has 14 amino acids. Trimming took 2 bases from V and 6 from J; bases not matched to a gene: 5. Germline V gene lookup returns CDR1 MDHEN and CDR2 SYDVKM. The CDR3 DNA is TGTGCCAGCAGTTTAGCGGCGGGGGGAAAGACCCAGTACTTC. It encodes CASSLAAGGKTQYF.

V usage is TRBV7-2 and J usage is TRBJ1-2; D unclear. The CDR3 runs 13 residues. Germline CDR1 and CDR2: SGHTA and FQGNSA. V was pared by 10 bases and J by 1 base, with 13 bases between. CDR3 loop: CATAHELNYGYTF. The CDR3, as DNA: TGTGCCACAGCCCACGAGCTTAACTATGGCTACACCTTC.

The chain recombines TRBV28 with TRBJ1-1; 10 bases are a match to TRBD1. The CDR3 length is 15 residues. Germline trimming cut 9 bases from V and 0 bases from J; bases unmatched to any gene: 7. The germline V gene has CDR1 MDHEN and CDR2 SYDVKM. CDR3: CASCRTGGMNTEAFF. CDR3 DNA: TGTGCCAGTTGCAGGACAGGGGGTATGAACACTGAAGCTTTCTTT.

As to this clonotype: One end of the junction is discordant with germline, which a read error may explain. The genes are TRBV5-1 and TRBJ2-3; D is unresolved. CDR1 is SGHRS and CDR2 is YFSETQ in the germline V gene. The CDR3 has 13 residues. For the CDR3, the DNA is TGCGCCGGCAGCCTGGAGATCACAGATACGCAGTATTTT. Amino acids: CAGSLEITDTQYF. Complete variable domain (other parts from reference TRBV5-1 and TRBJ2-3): KAGVTQTPRYLIKTRGQQVTLSCSPISGHRSVSWYQQTPGQGLQFLFEYFSETQRNKGNFPGRFSGRQFSNSRSEMNVSTLELGDSALYLCAGSLEITDTQYFGPGTRLTVL.

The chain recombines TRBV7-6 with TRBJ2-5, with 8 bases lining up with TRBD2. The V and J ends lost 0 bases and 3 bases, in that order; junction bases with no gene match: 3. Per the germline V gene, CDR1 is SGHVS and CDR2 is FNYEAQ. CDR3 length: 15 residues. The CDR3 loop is CASSLAAGVKETQYF. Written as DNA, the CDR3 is TGTGCCAGCAGCTTAGCAGCGGGGGTAAAAGAGACCCAGTACTTC.

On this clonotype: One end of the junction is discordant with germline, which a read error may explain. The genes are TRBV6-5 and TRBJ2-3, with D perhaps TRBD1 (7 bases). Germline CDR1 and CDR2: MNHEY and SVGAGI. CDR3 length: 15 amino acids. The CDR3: CASQIRPGGGETQYF. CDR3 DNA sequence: TGTGCCAGCCAGATCCGGCCAGGGGGAGGAGAGACCCAGTACTTT.